Listed below are T cell receptor beta chains from one sample, sequenced in a study of cytomegalovirus exposure and HLA in healthy donors. Clones were read by immunoSEQ multiplex PCR, and TCRdb kept only the in-frame ones, dropping some. The sample contains approximately 99,000 clones, around 85% of which appear only once. The sequencing sample was made of PBMCs. Receptor source: a man in his forties in good health and CMV-seropositive. Each CDR3 is given with its conserved first and last residue. The D gene is left open where the match is weak. Clone size, where shown, is once, few, many, or a class for clones that have expanded.

clone_size | d_call | j_call | v_call | cdr3_aa | cdr3_nt
. | TRBD2 | TRBJ2-3 | TRBV10-3 | CAISAGLAGGQATDTQYF | TGTGCCATCAGTGCAGGGCTAGCGGGGGGTCAAGCCACAGATACGCAGTATTTT
. | TRBD2 | TRBJ2-3 | TRBV27 | CASRDATSGRASKDTQYF | TGTGCCAGCAGGGACGCGACTAGCGGGAGGGCCTCGAAAGATACGCAGTATTTT
. | . | TRBJ1-1 | TRBV2 | CASSGQGGYTEAFF | TGTGCCAGCAGTGGGCAGGGAGGTTACACTGAAGCTTTCTTT
. | TRBD1 | TRBJ2-7 | TRBV7-8 | CASSVRDRVVKEYF | TGTGCCAGCAGCGTCCGGGACAGGGTGGTTAAGGAGTACTTC
. | . | TRBJ1-4 | TRBV30 | CAWTGLAGEKLFF | TGTGCCTGGACCGGACTCGCGGGCGAAAAACTGTTTTTT
. | . | TRBJ1-2 | TRBV6-1 | CASLLSGYTF | TGTGCCAGTCTTCTGAGCGGCTACACCTTC
few | TRBD1 | TRBJ1-5 | TRBV6-1 | CASRTQGNWEPQHF | TGTGCCAGCAGGACACAGGGGAACTGGGAGCCCCAGCATTTT
. | . | TRBJ2-7 | TRBV7-6 | CASSLEQISYEQYF | TGTGCCAGCAGCTTAGAACAGATCTCCTACGAGCAGTACTTC
. | . | TRBJ1-1 | TRBV19 | CASSMREKNTEAFF | TGTGCCAGTAGTATGAGGGAGAAGAACACTGAAGCTTTCTTT
. | . | TRBJ1-1 | TRBV7-9 | CASSLNSEAFF | TGTGCCAGCAGTTTGAACTCGGAGGCTTTCTTT
. | TRBD1 | TRBJ2-5 | TRBV2 | CASSGQGGETQYF | TGTGCCAGCAGTGGACAGGGGGGAGAGACCCAGTACTTC
. | TRBD1 | TRBJ1-2 | TRBV29-1 | CSVPGQSRYGYTF | TGCAGCGTTCCGGGACAGTCTCGCTATGGCTACACCTTC
. | TRBD2 | TRBJ2-7 | TRBV5-1 | CASSSTSASPEQYF | TGCGCCAGCAGCTCGACTAGCGCCTCCCCCGAGCAGTACTTC
. | . | TRBJ1-3 | TRBV10-3 | CAITAGSGNTIYF | TGTGCCATCACCGCGGGCTCTGGAAACACCATATATTTT
. | . | TRBJ1-4 | TRBV5-5 | CASSLEPGKEKLFF | TGTGCCAGCAGCTTGGAACCAGGGAAGGAAAAACTGTTTTTT
. | . | TRBJ1-5 | TRBV6-5 | CASSQAGDQPQHF | TGTGCCAGCAGCCAGGCAGGGGATCAGCCCCAGCATTTT
. | . | TRBJ1-1 | TRBV19 | CASSMGQTEAFF | TGTGCCAGTAGTATGGGGCAGACGGAAGCTTTCTTT